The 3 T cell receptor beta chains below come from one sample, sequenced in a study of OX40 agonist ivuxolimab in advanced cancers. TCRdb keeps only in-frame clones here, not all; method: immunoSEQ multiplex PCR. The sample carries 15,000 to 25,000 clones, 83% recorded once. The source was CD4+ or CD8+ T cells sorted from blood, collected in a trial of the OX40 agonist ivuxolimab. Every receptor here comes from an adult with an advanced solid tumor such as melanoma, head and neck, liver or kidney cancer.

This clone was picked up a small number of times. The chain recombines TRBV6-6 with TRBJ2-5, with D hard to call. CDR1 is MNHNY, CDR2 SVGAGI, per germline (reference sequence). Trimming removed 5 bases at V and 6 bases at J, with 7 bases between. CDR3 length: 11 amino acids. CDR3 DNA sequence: TGTGCCAGCAGTGAAACCCAGACCCAGTACTTC. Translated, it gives CASSETQTQYF.

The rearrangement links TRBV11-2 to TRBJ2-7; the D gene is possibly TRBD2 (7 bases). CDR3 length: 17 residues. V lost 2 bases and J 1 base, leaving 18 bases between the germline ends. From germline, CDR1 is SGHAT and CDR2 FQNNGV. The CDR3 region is CASSLPTGRGLSYEQYF. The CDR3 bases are TGTGCCAGCAGCTTACCGACGGGGCGGGGGCTGTCCTACGAGCAGTACTTC.

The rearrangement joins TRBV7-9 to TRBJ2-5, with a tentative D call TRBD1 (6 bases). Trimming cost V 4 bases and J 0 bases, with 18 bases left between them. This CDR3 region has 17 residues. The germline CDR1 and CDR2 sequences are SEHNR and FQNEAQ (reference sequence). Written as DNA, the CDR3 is TGTGCCAGCAGCTCACTTGATAGGACAGTAAACCAAGAGACCCAGTACTTC. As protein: CASSSLDRTVNQETQYF.